This T cell receptor (beta chain) is drawn from a study of T cells in Graves' hyperthyroidism and ophthalmopathy. The germline gives CDR1 MNHEY, CDR2 SVGEGT. The CDR3 runs to 18 residues. The V and J ends lost 0 bases and 3 bases, in that order; junction bases with no gene match: 10. Amplification yielded TCR beta CDR3 regions, with RNA transcripts as the source. TCR CDR3 regions were first amplified by RT-PCR with HTBI primers. MiXCR, run by TCRdb on the multiplex PCR reads, gives a single entry per CDR3 protein. This sample yields around 380,000 distinct CDR3 sequences, of which approximately 13% are seen a single time; roughly 20% belongs to the top ten. This clonotype was detected many times.

The gene calls are TRBV6-2 or TRBV6-3 and TRBJ2-3; 9 nucleotides match TRBD2. Sequenced input: blood. This TCR was recovered from a man aged 25-45 years with Graves' hyperthyroidism that later progressed to Graves' ophthalmopathy. The CDR3 sequence is CASSYSPGLAGPTDTQYF. Written as DNA, the CDR3 is TGTGCCAGCAGTTACTCGCCCGGGCTAGCGGGACCAACAGATACGCAGTATTTT.